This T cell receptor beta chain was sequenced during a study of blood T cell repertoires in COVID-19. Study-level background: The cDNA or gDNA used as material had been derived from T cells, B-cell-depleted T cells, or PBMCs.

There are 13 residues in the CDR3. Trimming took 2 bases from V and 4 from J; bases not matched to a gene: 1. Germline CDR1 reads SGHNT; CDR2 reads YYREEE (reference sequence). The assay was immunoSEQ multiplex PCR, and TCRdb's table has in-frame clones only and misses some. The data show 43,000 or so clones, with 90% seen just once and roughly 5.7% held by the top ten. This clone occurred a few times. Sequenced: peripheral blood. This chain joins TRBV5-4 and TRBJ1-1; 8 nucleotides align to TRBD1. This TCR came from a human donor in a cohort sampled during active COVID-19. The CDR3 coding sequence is TGTGCCAGCAGCTTCGGACAGGGCACTGAAGCTTTCTTT. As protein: CASSFGQGTEAFF.